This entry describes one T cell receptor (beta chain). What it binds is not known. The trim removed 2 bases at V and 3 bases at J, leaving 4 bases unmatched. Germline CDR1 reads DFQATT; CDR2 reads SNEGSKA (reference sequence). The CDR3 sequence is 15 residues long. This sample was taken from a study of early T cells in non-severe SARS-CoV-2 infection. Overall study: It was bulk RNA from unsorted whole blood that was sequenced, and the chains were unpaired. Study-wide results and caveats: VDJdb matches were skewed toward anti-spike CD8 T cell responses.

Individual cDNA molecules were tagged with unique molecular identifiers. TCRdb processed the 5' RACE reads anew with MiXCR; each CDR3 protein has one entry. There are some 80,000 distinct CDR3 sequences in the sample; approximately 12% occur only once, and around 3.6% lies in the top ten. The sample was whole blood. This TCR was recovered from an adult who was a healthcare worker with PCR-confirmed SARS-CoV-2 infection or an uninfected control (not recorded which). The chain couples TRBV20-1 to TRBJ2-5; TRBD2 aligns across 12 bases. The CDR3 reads CSARRRLAGEETQYF. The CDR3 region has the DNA TGCAGTGCTAGACGTCGACTAGCGGGAGAAGAGACCCAGTACTTC.